The TCR beta chain under discussion was sequenced for a study of blood T cell repertoires in COVID-19. As handled by the study authors: Nucleated cell counts were estimated from reference gene primer amplification. Data came from immunoSEQ multiplex PCR; TCRdb stores just in-frame clones and leaves some out. V, J and clone size derive from that table, while D and trimming were established from the DNA sequence. The sample has some 30,000 clones, about 89% seen once. The CDR3 is 19 amino acids. In germline, CDR1 is MNHNS, CDR2 SASEGT. The V and J ends lost 4 bases and 3 bases, in that order; junction bases with no gene match: 13.

Sequences were obtained from peripheral blood. This chain uses TRBV6-1 with TRBJ2-3; 13 bases align to TRBD2. The source is a man between 65 and 85 years old with active COVID-19. This chain's CDR3 is CASSAIPGLAGVRTDTQYF. CDR3 coding DNA: TGTGCCAGCAGTGCGATACCTGGACTAGCGGGAGTAAGGACAGATACGCAGTATTTT.